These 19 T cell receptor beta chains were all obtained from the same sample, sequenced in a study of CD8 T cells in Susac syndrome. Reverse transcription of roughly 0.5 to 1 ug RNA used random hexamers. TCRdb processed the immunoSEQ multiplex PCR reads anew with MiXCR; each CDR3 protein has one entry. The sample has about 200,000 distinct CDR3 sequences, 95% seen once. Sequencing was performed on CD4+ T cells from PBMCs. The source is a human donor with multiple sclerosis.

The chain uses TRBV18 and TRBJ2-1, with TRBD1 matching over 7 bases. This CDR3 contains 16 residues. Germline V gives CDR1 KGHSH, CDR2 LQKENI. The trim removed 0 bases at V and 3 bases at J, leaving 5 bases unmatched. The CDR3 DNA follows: TGTGCCAGCTCACCACCGACAGGGTTGGGCTACAATGAGCAGTTCTTC. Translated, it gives CASSPPTGLGYNEQFF.

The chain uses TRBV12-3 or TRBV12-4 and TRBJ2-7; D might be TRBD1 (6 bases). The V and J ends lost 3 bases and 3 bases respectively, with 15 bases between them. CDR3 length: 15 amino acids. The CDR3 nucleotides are TGTGCCAGCAGTTTTGCAGGGGTTAGTAACTACGAGCAGTACTTC. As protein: CASSFAGVSNYEQYF.

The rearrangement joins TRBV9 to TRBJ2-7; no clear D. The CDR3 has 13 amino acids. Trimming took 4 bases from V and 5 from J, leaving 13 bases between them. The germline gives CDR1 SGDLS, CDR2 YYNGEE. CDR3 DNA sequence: TGTGCCAGCAGCAAGGCTCCCTTGGACGAGCAGTACGTC. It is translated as CASSKAPLDEQYV.

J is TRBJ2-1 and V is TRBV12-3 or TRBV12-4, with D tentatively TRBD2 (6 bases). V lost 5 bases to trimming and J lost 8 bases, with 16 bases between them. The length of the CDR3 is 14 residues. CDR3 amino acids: CASSEGGPDDEQFF. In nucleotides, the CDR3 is TGTGCCAGCAGTGAAGGAGGGCCGGACGATGAGCAGTTCTTC.

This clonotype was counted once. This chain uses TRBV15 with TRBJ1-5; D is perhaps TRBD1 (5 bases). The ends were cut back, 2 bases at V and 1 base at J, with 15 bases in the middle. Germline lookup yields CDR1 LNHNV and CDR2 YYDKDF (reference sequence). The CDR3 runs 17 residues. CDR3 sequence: CATSRLPGTRSNQPQHF. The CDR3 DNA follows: TGTGCCACCAGCAGACTCCCCGGGACCAGAAGCAATCAGCCCCAGCATTTT.

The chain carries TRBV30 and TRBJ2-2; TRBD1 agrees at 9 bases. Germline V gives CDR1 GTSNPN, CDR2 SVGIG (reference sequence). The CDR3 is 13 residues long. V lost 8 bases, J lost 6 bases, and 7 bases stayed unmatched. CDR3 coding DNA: TGTGCCGGGGACAGGGTAGTCTCCGGGGAGCTGTTTTTT. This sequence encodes CAGDRVVSGELFF.

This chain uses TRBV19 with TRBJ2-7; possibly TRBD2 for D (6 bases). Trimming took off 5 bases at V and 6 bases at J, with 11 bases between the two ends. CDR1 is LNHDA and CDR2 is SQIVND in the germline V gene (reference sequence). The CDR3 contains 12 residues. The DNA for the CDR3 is TGTGCCAGTAGTCAGGAGGGAGGCGAGCAGTACTTC. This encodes CASSQEGGEQYF.

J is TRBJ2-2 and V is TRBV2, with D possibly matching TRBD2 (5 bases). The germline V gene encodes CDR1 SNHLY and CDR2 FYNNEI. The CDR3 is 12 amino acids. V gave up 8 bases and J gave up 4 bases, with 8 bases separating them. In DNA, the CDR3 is TGTGCCAGCGCTCGGGGCACCGGGGAGCTGTTTTTT. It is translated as CASARGTGELFF.

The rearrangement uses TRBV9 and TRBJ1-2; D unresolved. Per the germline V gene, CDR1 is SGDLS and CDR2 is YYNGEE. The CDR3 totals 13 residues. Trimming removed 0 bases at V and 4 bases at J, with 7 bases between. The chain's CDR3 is CASSVEGSYGYTF. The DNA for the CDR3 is TGTGCCAGCAGCGTAGAAGGGAGCTATGGCTACACCTTC.

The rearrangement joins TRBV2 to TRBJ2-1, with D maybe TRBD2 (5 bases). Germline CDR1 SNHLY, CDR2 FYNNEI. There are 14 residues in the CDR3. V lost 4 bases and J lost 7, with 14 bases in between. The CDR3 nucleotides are TGTGCCAGCAGTGGGCTTTACGGGAAAAATGAGCAGTTCTTC. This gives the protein CASSGLYGKNEQFF.

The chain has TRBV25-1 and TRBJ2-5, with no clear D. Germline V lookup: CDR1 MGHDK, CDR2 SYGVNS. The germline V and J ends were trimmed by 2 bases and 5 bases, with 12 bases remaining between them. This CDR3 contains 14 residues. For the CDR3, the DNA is TGTGCCAGCAGTGAAGGCTACGGCCCGGAGACCCAGTACTTC. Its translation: CASSEGYGPETQYF.

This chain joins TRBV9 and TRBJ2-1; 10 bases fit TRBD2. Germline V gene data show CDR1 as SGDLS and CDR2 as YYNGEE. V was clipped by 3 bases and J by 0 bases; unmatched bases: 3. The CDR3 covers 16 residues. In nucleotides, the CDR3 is TGTGCCAGCAGCGCGGGACTAGCGAGCTCCTACAATGAGCAGTTCTTC. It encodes CASSAGLASSYNEQFF.

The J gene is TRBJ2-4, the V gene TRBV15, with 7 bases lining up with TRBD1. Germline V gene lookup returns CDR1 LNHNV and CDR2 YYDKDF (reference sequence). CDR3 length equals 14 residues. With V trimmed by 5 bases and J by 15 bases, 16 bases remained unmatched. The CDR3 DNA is TGTGCCACCAGCTCCGGAACGACAGGGTGGTTTCCGTACTTC. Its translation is CATSSGTTGWFPYF.

The CDR3 loop is CSAGGSPNYGYTF. The CDR3 DNA is TGCAGCGCCGGCGGGAGCCCTAACTATGGCTACACCTTC. The rearrangement links TRBV29-1 to TRBJ1-2; D remains unclear. The germline V gene has CDR1 SQVTM and CDR2 ANQGSEA. V was trimmed by 7 bases and J by 0 bases, leaving 12 bases between them. The CDR3 totals 13 residues.

CDR3 in amino acids: CSASGGTEAFF. The CDR3, as DNA: TGCAGTGCGTCGGGAGGGACTGAAGCTTTCTTT. The chain links TRBV20-1 to TRBJ1-1, with D unclear. There are 11 residues in the CDR3. V lost 6 bases to trimming and J lost 5 bases, with 10 bases between them. Germline V gene lookup returns CDR1 DFQATT and CDR2 SNEGSKA (reference sequence).

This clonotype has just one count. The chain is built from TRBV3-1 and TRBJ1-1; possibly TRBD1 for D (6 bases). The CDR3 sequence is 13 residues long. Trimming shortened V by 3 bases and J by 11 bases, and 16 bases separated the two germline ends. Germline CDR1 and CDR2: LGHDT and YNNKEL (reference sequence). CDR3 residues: CASSHGTGLFAFF. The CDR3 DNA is TGTGCCAGCAGCCATGGCACAGGGCTATTTGCTTTCTTT. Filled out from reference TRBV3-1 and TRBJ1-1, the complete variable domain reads DTAVSQTPKYLVTQMGNDKSIKCEQNLGHDTMYWYKQDSKKFLKIMFSYNNKELIINETVPNRFSPKSPDKAHLNLHINSLELGDSAVYFCASSHGTGLFAFFGQGTRLTVV.

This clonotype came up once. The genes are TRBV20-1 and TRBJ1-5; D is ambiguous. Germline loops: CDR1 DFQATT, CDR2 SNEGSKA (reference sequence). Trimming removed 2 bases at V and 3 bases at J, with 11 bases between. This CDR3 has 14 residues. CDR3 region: CSARPGSLNQPQHF. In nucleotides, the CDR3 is TGCAGTGCTAGACCTGGGAGCCTCAATCAGCCCCAGCATTTT.

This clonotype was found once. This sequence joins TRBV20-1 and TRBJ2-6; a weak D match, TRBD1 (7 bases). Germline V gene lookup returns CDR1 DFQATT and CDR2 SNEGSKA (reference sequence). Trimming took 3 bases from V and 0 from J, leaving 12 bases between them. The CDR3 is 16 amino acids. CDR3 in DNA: TGCAGTGCTAGGGGAGGACAGGACTCTGGGGCCAACGTCCTGACTTTC. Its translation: CSARGGQDSGANVLTF.

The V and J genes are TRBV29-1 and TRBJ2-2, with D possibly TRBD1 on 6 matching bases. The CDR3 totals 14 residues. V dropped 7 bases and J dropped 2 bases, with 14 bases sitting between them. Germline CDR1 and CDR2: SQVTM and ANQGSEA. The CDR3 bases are TGCAGCGCGTCGACTGGGGGCAACACCGGGGAGCTGTTTTTT. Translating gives CSASTGGNTGELFF.